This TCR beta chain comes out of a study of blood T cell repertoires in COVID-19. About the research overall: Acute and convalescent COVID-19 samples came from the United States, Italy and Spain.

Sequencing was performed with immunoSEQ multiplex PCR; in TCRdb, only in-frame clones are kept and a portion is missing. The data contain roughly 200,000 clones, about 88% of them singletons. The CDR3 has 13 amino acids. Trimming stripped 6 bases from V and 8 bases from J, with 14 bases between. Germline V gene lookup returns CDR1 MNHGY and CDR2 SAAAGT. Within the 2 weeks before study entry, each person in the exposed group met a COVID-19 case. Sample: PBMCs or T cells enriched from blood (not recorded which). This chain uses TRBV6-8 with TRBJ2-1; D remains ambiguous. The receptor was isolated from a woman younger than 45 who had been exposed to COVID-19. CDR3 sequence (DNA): TGTGCCAGCAGCTACGAGGCCCCGCATGAGCAGTTCTTC. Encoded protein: CASSYEAPHEQFF.